The present T cell receptor (beta chain) was sequenced within a study of T-cell memory formation after mild COVID-19. Looking at the study overall: TCR clustering was largely donor specific.

To note about this clonotype: Its cognate antigen is unknown.

Study observations and caveats: Clones that contracted from day 15 to 85 were balanced CD4/CD8, while later expanders leaned CD4+. Confirmation was lacking for SARS-CoV-2 specificity of second-wave clones that peaked on day 37.

One entry per CDR3 protein, called by TCRdb with MiXCR from the 5' RACE reads. The sample consists of fewer than 350,000 distinct CDR3 sequences, around 15% of them appearing once. Trimming took 4 bases from V and 0 from J, leaving 10 bases between them. This CDR3 contains 14 residues. CDR1 and CDR2 from the germline V gene are SGDLS and YYNGEE. The genes are TRBV9 and TRBJ1-2; no reliable D call. The sequenced sample consisted of PBMCs or a T cell subset sorted from them (not recorded which). The receptor comes from a man aged 18 to 30 who had mild COVID-19 (a few samples of this study predate the infection). Cell type and time point are not known. CDR3 in amino acids: CASSPQSTNYGYTF. In nucleotides, the CDR3 is TGTGCCAGCAGCCCACAGTCAACTAACTATGGCTACACCTTC.